A selection of T cell receptor beta chains follows, all from one sample in a study of T cell responses to AZD1222 COVID-19 vaccine. Clones were sequenced by immunoSEQ multiplex PCR, and TCRdb holds only the in-frame ones, with some missing. The profile shows around 200,000 clones, around 89% of them singletons. The sequences come from peripheral blood, collected 28 days after the second AZD1222 dose. The receptors were sampled from an adult who received the AZD1222 COVID-19 vaccine. Both conserved end residues are part of each CDR3. A D gene is named only where the DNA matches it firmly. Size is omitted from some rows. Given values are once, few, many or a class for expanded clones.

CDR3aa: CASSFQGRVDTEAFF; CDR3nt: TGTGCCAGCAGCTTTCAGGGAAGGGTTGACACTGAAGCTTTCTTT; j_gene: TRBJ1-1; d_gene: -; abundance: -; v_gene: TRBV5-4
CDR3aa: CASSTRDEQYF; CDR3nt: TGTGCCAGCAGCACCCGGGACGAGCAGTACTTC; j_gene: TRBJ2-7; d_gene: -; abundance: -; v_gene: TRBV21-1
CDR3aa: CASSHPGQGARLFF; CDR3nt: TGTGCCAGCAGCCATCCGGGACAGGGGGCTAGGCTGTTTTTT; j_gene: TRBJ1-4; d_gene: TRBD1; abundance: -; v_gene: TRBV4-2
CDR3aa: CASGPLRGTYEQYF; CDR3nt: TGTGCCAGCGGACCTCTAAGGGGAACCTACGAGCAGTACTTC; j_gene: TRBJ2-7; d_gene: -; abundance: few; v_gene: TRBV6-5
CDR3aa: CASSKRLAGSTYEQYF; CDR3nt: TGTGCCAGCAGTAAGCGACTAGCGGGGTCCACCTACGAGCAGTACTTC; j_gene: TRBJ2-7; d_gene: TRBD2; abundance: -; v_gene: TRBV6-2/TRBV6-3
CDR3aa: CASSGRGTLGEKLFF; CDR3nt: TGTGCCAGCAGCGGCCGAGGGACTTTAGGGGAAAAACTGTTTTTT; j_gene: TRBJ1-4; d_gene: -; abundance: -; v_gene: TRBV27
CDR3aa: CASGSGSSGRAGDTQYF; CDR3nt: TGTGCTAGTGGTTCGGGGTCGAGCGGGAGGGCCGGAGATACGCAGTATTTT; j_gene: TRBJ2-3; d_gene: TRBD2; abundance: -; v_gene: TRBV12-5
CDR3aa: CASSFTITGIQYF; CDR3nt: TGTGCCAGCAGCTTTACGATCACCGGGATACAGTACTTC; j_gene: TRBJ2-5; d_gene: -; abundance: -; v_gene: TRBV7-9
CDR3aa: CASRIRTGFRQPF; CDR3nt: TGTGCCAGCAGGATCCGGACAGGTTTTCGACAACCCTTC; j_gene: TRBJ1-2; d_gene: TRBD1; abundance: -; v_gene: TRBV2
CDR3aa: CASSLRGGASDEQFF; CDR3nt: TGTGCCAGCAGCTTAAGAGGGGGCGCCTCGGATGAGCAGTTCTTC; j_gene: TRBJ2-1; d_gene: TRBD1; abundance: once; v_gene: TRBV7-3
CDR3aa: CASSLSQHPGDEQFF; CDR3nt: TGTGCCAGCAGCTTAAGCCAGCACCCGGGGGATGAGCAGTTCTTC; j_gene: TRBJ2-1; d_gene: -; abundance: -; v_gene: TRBV11-3
CDR3aa: CASSSKDGYEQYF; CDR3nt: TGCGCCAGCAGCTCGAAGGACGGCTACGAGCAGTACTTC; j_gene: TRBJ2-7; d_gene: -; abundance: -; v_gene: TRBV5-1
CDR3aa: CASIPGGSYEQYF; CDR3nt: TGTGCCAGCATCCCCGGGGGGTCCTACGAGCAGTACTTC; j_gene: TRBJ2-7; d_gene: TRBD2; abundance: -; v_gene: TRBV6-2/TRBV6-3
CDR3aa: CAWSNTGSSNQPQHF; CDR3nt: TGTGCCTGGAGTAACACAGGGAGTAGCAATCAGCCCCAGCATTTT; j_gene: TRBJ1-5; d_gene: -; abundance: -; v_gene: TRBV30
CDR3aa: CAWSPGQNSGNTIYF; CDR3nt: TGTGCCTGGAGTCCGGGACAGAACTCTGGAAACACCATATATTTT; j_gene: TRBJ1-3; d_gene: TRBD1; abundance: -; v_gene: TRBV30
CDR3aa: CAWSVIRSSYEQYF; CDR3nt: TGTGCCTGGAGTGTAATTCGGAGTTCCTACGAGCAGTACTTC; j_gene: TRBJ2-7; d_gene: -; abundance: -; v_gene: TRBV30
CDR3aa: CASSGLEQFF; CDR3nt: TGTGCCAGCAGCGGTCTCGAGCAGTTCTTC; j_gene: TRBJ2-1; d_gene: -; abundance: -; v_gene: TRBV7-9
CDR3aa: CASRSLSGTGGDEQYF; CDR3nt: TGTGCCAGCAGGTCCCTTTCCGGGACAGGGGGTGACGAGCAGTACTTC; j_gene: TRBJ2-7; d_gene: TRBD1; abundance: once; v_gene: TRBV5-4
CDR3aa: CASSSDRGSIIYGYTF; CDR3nt: TGTGCCAGCTCATCCGACAGGGGGTCCATAATTTATGGCTACACCTTC; j_gene: TRBJ1-2; d_gene: TRBD1; abundance: -; v_gene: TRBV18
CDR3aa: CASSIDSGGAYEQYF; CDR3nt: TGTGCCAGTAGTATAGATAGCGGAGGAGCCTACGAGCAGTACTTC; j_gene: TRBJ2-7; d_gene: -; abundance: -; v_gene: TRBV19
CDR3aa: CASSYSTPGNTIYF; CDR3nt: TGTGCCAGCAGTTACTCGACACCCGGAAACACCATATATTTT; j_gene: TRBJ1-3; d_gene: -; abundance: -; v_gene: TRBV6-5
CDR3aa: CSVGWGGELFF; CDR3nt: TGCAGCGTGGGTTGGGGCGGGGAGCTGTTTTTT; j_gene: TRBJ2-2; d_gene: -; abundance: -; v_gene: TRBV29-1
CDR3aa: CASSYKGEKLFF; CDR3nt: TGTGCCAGCAGTTACAAAGGGGAAAAACTGTTTTTT; j_gene: TRBJ1-4; d_gene: -; abundance: -; v_gene: TRBV6-5
CDR3aa: CASSEDRVLYF; CDR3nt: TGTGCCAGTAGTGAAGACAGGGTACTGTACTTC; j_gene: TRBJ2-7; d_gene: TRBD1; abundance: -; v_gene: TRBV19
CDR3aa: CASSFLPYGYTF; CDR3nt: TGTGCCAGCAGTTTCTTACCGTATGGCTACACCTTC; j_gene: TRBJ1-2; d_gene: -; abundance: -; v_gene: TRBV6-2/TRBV6-3
CDR3aa: CASSPRLAPYNEQFF; CDR3nt: TGTGCCAGCAGCCCTAGACTAGCGCCTTACAATGAGCAGTTCTTC; j_gene: TRBJ2-1; d_gene: TRBD2; abundance: -; v_gene: TRBV3-1/TRBV3-2
CDR3aa: CASSRRSGRVGDTQYF; CDR3nt: TGTGCCAGCAGCCGCCGTAGCGGGAGGGTGGGAGATACGCAGTATTTT; j_gene: TRBJ2-3; d_gene: TRBD2; abundance: -; v_gene: TRBV3-1/TRBV3-2
CDR3aa: CASSNGVGTEAFF; CDR3nt: TGTGCCAGCAGTAACGGGGTCGGGACTGAAGCTTTCTTT; j_gene: TRBJ1-1; d_gene: -; abundance: -; v_gene: TRBV27
CDR3aa: CASSQDLYSGARTNTGELFF; CDR3nt: TGCGCCAGCAGCCAAGATCTTTATTCGGGGGCACGGACGAACACCGGGGAGCTGTTTTTT; j_gene: TRBJ2-2; d_gene: -; abundance: -; v_gene: TRBV4-3
CDR3aa: CASSPPGRGSTDTQYF; CDR3nt: TGTGCCAGCTCACCACCGGGGCGGGGTAGCACAGATACGCAGTATTTT; j_gene: TRBJ2-3; d_gene: -; abundance: -; v_gene: TRBV18
CDR3aa: CASSVGNSPLHF; CDR3nt: TGTGCCAGCAGCGTTGGCAATTCACCCCTCCACTTT; j_gene: TRBJ1-6; d_gene: -; abundance: -; v_gene: TRBV9
CDR3aa: CASSFGTERETQYF; CDR3nt: TGTGCCAGCAGCTTCGGGACAGAACGAGAGACCCAGTACTTC; j_gene: TRBJ2-5; d_gene: TRBD1; abundance: once; v_gene: TRBV5-4
CDR3aa: CASSWGQGPSQPQHF; CDR3nt: TGTGCCAGCAGCTGGGGACAGGGACCCAGTCAGCCCCAGCATTTT; j_gene: TRBJ1-5; d_gene: TRBD1; abundance: -; v_gene: TRBV7-8
CDR3aa: CASSDHLGLADQETQYF; CDR3nt: TGTGCCAGCAGCGATCACTTGGGGCTAGCGGACCAAGAGACCCAGTACTTC; j_gene: TRBJ2-5; d_gene: TRBD2; abundance: -; v_gene: TRBV7-2
CDR3aa: CASSSSGSLRNEQFF; CDR3nt: TGTGCCAGTAGTTCTAGCGGGAGTCTCCGCAATGAGCAGTTCTTC; j_gene: TRBJ2-1; d_gene: TRBD2; abundance: -; v_gene: TRBV19
CDR3aa: CASSREGPFPANYGYTF; CDR3nt: TGCGCCAGCAGTAGGGAGGGACCCTTCCCCGCTAACTATGGCTACACCTTC; j_gene: TRBJ1-2; d_gene: -; abundance: -; v_gene: TRBV10-1
CDR3aa: CASSPQSGTEAFF; CDR3nt: TGTGCCAGCTCACCACAGTCCGGGACTGAAGCTTTCTTT; j_gene: TRBJ1-1; d_gene: -; abundance: -; v_gene: TRBV18
CDR3aa: CASSDSGLAGEGEQFF; CDR3nt: TGTGCCAGCAGCGACTCGGGACTAGCGGGAGAGGGTGAGCAGTTCTTC; j_gene: TRBJ2-1; d_gene: TRBD2; abundance: -; v_gene: TRBV7-9
CDR3aa: CASRPLGVSYHEQYF; CDR3nt: TGTGCCAGCAGGCCTCTCGGAGTAAGTTACCACGAGCAGTACTTC; j_gene: TRBJ2-7; d_gene: -; abundance: -; v_gene: TRBV28
CDR3aa: CASARSSDLNEQFF; CDR3nt: TGCGCCAGCGCCAGGAGTAGCGATTTAAATGAGCAGTTCTTC; j_gene: TRBJ2-1; d_gene: -; abundance: once; v_gene: TRBV4-3
CDR3aa: CASSISDGSNYGYTF; CDR3nt: TGTGCCAGTAGTATCTCGGACGGATCTAACTATGGCTACACCTTC; j_gene: TRBJ1-2; d_gene: -; abundance: -; v_gene: TRBV19
CDR3aa: CASSIARGGAKNTEAFF; CDR3nt: TGTGCCAGTAGTATAGCCCGAGGAGGGGCCAAGAACACTGAAGCTTTCTTT; j_gene: TRBJ1-1; d_gene: -; abundance: -; v_gene: TRBV19
CDR3aa: CAWSVRFGAGGVNEQFF; CDR3nt: TGTGCCTGGAGTGTACGTTTCGGAGCGGGAGGGGTCAATGAGCAGTTCTTC; j_gene: TRBJ2-1; d_gene: TRBD2; abundance: -; v_gene: TRBV30
CDR3aa: CASYHGGSVRELFF; CDR3nt: TGTGCCAGTTACCACGGGGGTAGCGTGCGGGAGCTGTTTTTT; j_gene: TRBJ2-2; d_gene: -; abundance: once; v_gene: TRBV19
CDR3aa: CASSLILANEQFF; CDR3nt: TGTGCTAGCAGCCTAATCTTAGCCAATGAGCAGTTCTTC; j_gene: TRBJ2-1; d_gene: -; abundance: -; v_gene: TRBV7-7
CDR3aa: CASSIDHGSGESSRDEQFF; CDR3nt: TGTGCCAGTAGTATAGATCATGGTAGCGGGGAGTCTAGTCGCGATGAGCAGTTCTTC; j_gene: TRBJ2-1; d_gene: TRBD2; abundance: -; v_gene: TRBV19
CDR3aa: CASSLAVRSYGQYF; CDR3nt: TGTGCCAGCAGCTTAGCGGTCAGGTCTTACGGGCAGTACTTC; j_gene: TRBJ2-7; d_gene: -; abundance: -; v_gene: TRBV7-9
CDR3aa: CASGDNADIQYF; CDR3nt: TGTGCCAGCGGGGACAATGCGGACATTCAGTACTTC; j_gene: TRBJ2-4; d_gene: -; abundance: -; v_gene: TRBV11-2
CDR3aa: CASSQADSNTEAFF; CDR3nt: TGTGCCAGCAGCCAAGCGGATTCAAACACTGAAGCTTTCTTT; j_gene: TRBJ1-1; d_gene: -; abundance: few; v_gene: TRBV3-1/TRBV3-2
CDR3aa: CASSASLAGRVRGEQFF; CDR3nt: TGCGCCAGCAGCGCCTCACTAGCGGGACGGGTTAGGGGTGAGCAGTTCTTC; j_gene: TRBJ2-1; d_gene: TRBD2; abundance: -; v_gene: TRBV5-1
CDR3aa: CASSQVSTEAFF; CDR3nt: TGTGCCAGCAGCCAAGTAAGTACTGAAGCTTTCTTT; j_gene: TRBJ1-1; d_gene: -; abundance: -; v_gene: TRBV4-2